What follows are 10 T cell receptor beta chains derived from one specimen sequenced in a study of technical replicates of blood from a handful of donors. Sequencing was performed with immunoSEQ multiplex PCR; in TCRdb, only in-frame clones are kept and a portion is missing. The table lists about 67,000 clones, 95% to 98% of them singletons. Source material: T cells isolated from PBMCs. The source of these receptors is a human donor in good health.

This chain connects TRBV19 to TRBJ1-5; 7 bases line up with TRBD1. CDR3 length equals 15 residues. CDR1 LNHDA and CDR2 SQIVND come from the germline V gene (reference sequence). The V gene end was trimmed by 3 bases and the J gene end by 4 bases; junction bases not matched to a gene: 6. The CDR3 bases are TGTGCCAGTAGTATGAGAGGGACAGAGAATCAGCCCCAGCATTTT. Its translation is CASSMRGTENQPQHF.

This chain links TRBV6-1 with TRBJ1-1; D is uncertain. V gave up 8 bases and J gave up 5 bases, with 15 bases separating them. Looked up from germline, CDR1 is MNHNS and CDR2 is SASEGT. The CDR3 spans 13 residues. The CDR3 here is CASCSREDTEAFF. DNA for the CDR3: TGTGCCAGCTGTTCAAGAGAGGATACTGAAGCTTTCTTT.

CDR3: CASSYKDRGHTEAFF. The DNA of the CDR3 is TGTGCCAGCTCATATAAGGACAGGGGGCACACTGAAGCTTTCTTT. The V call is TRBV18, the J call TRBJ1-1; 11 bases map to TRBD1. Trimming removed 5 bases from V and 3 bases from J; junction bases left unmatched: 5. Germline CDR1 is KGHSH and CDR2 is LQKENI. The CDR3 is 15 amino acids.

The CDR3 here is CASRSRDSDTGELFF. CDR3 DNA sequence: TGTGCCAGCAGGTCCCGGGATTCCGACACCGGGGAGCTGTTTTTT. The gene calls are TRBV11-3 and TRBJ2-2, with a tentative D call TRBD2 (5 bases). Germline CDR1 is SGHNT and CDR2 is YENEEA. Trimming removed 6 bases at V and 3 bases at J, with 14 bases between. CDR3 length equals 15 residues.

The chain links TRBV5-4 to TRBJ2-3, with D possibly being TRBD2 (5 bases). The CDR3 has 14 amino acids. The V gene's germline CDR1 is SGHNT and CDR2 YYREEE (reference sequence). V shed 2 bases and J shed 3 bases, with 10 bases lying between them. As DNA, the CDR3 is TGTGCCAGCAGCTTACTTGGACTTACAGATACGCAGTATTTT. Translation gives CASSLLGLTDTQYF.

The chain couples TRBV2 to TRBJ2-3, with 7 bases lining up with TRBD1. CDR3 length: 15 amino acids. V lost 4 bases to trimming and J lost 2 bases; unmatched junction nucleotides: 6. Germline CDR1 SNHLY, CDR2 FYNNEI. The CDR3 is CASSVEGQFTDTQYF. In DNA, the CDR3 is TGTGCCAGCAGTGTTGAGGGACAGTTCACAGATACGCAGTATTTT. The variable domain in full, completed from reference TRBV2 and TRBJ2-3, reads EPEVTQTPSHQVTQMGQEVILRCVPISNHLYFYWYRQILGQKVEFLVSFYNNEISEKSEIFDDQFSVERPDGSNFTLKIRSTKLEDSAMYFCASSVEGQFTDTQYFGPGTRLTVL.

The count of this clone is one. The gene calls are TRBV10-3 and TRBJ1-1, with no clear D. V was pared by 4 bases and J by 1 base, with 4 bases between. This CDR3 is built from 12 residues. Germline CDR1 and CDR2: ENHRY and SYGVKD. CDR3 residues: CAISAQNTEAFF. Here the CDR3 DNA reads TGTGCCATCAGTGCACAGAACACTGAAGCTTTCTTT.

CDR3 protein: CASALLSGRFSNEQFF. The CDR3 DNA reads TGTGCTAGTGCCTTATTAAGCGGGAGATTTTCAAATGAGCAGTTCTTC. This sequence joins TRBV12-5 and TRBJ2-1; 8 bases fit TRBD2. J was trimmed by 7 bases and V by 7 bases; bases with no gene match: 15. The germline CDR1 and CDR2 sequences are LGHNT and FRNRAP. This CDR3 contains 16 residues.

This clone appeared a single time. The rearrangement uses TRBV7-8 and TRBJ1-5; D call uncertain. Per germline, CDR1 SGHVS and CDR2 FQNEAQ. With 0 bases removed from V and 2 bases from J, the gap between germline ends came to 11 bases. CDR3 length: 16 amino acids. CDR3 protein: CASSLAISRGNQPQHF. Written as DNA, the CDR3 is TGTGCCAGCAGCTTAGCAATATCTCGGGGCAATCAGCCCCAGCATTTT.

The CDR3 DNA reads as TGTGCCATCAGTGAGTCGACACAGAAGCCCGAAAAACTGTTTTTT. Amino acids: CAISESTQKPEKLFF. The chain joins TRBV10-3 to TRBJ1-4, with D unresolved. The V gene lost 0 bases and the J gene lost 8 bases, with 13 bases spanning the gap. The CDR3 extends over 15 amino acids. Germline V CDR1 and CDR2: ENHRY, SYGVKD.